Described below is a single T cell receptor (beta chain) sequence and its context. Libraries were prepared by immunoSEQ multiplex PCR; TCRdb keeps only in-frame clonotypes and omits some of them. Among 55,000 to 80,000 clones listed, 92% were seen once. The data stem from a study of technical replicates of blood from a handful of donors. V was clipped by 6 bases and J by 3 bases; unmatched bases: 6. This CDR3 spans 14 amino acids. From germline, CDR1 is SNHLY and CDR2 FYNNEI. The clonotype comes from a human donor in good health. The chain links TRBV2 to TRBJ1-1; 8 bases fit TRBD1. Sequenced input: T cells isolated from PBMCs. The CDR3 sequence: CASSPQGADTEAFF. CDR3 nucleotides: TGTGCCAGCAGCCCCCAGGGGGCAGACACTGAAGCTTTCTTT.